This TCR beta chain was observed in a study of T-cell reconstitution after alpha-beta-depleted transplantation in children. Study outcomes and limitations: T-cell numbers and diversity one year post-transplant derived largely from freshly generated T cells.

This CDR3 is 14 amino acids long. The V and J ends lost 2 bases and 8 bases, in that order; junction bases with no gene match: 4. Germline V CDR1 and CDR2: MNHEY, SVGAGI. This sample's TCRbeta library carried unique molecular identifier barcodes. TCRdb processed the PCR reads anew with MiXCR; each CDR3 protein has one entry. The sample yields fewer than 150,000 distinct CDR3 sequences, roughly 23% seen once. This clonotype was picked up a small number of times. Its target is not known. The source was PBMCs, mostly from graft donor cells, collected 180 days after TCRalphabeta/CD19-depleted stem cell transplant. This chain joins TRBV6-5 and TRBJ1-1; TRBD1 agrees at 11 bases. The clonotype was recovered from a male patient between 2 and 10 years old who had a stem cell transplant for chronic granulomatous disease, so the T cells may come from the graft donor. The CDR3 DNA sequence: TGTGCCAGCAGTTACGGGACAGGGGGATCAGAAGCTTTCTTT. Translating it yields CASSYGTGGSEAFF.